This is a list of T cell receptor beta chains from one sample in a study of spatial heterogeneity in lung cancer. TCRdb re-derived calls from the 5' RACE reads in MiXCR, one entry per CDR3 protein. This table holds tens of thousands of distinct CDR3 sequences, about 14% found once. The sequenced sample was PBMCs, obtained at surgery. All receptors come from a male donor with early-stage non-small cell lung cancer. Both conserved end residues are part of each CDR3. D genes are given only for firm matches. A row's size may be missing; if present it is once, few, many or a size class.

TRBJ1-2,many,TRBD1,TRBV5-6,CASRRDSERVYTF,TGTGCCAGCAGGCGGGACAGCGAAAGAGTCTACACCTTC
TRBJ2-7,NA,TRBD2,TRBV20-1,CSARDQASGTEHSYEQYF,TGCAGTGCTAGAGATCAGGCTAGCGGGACGGAGCATTCCTACGAGCAGTACTTC
TRBJ2-7,few,NA,TRBV20-1,CSVREGFSEQYF,TGCAGTGTCAGAGAGGGGTTTTCCGAGCAGTACTTC
TRBJ2-3,NA,TRBD2,TRBV24-1,CATSEGLAGVGRDTQYF,TGTGCCACCAGTGAGGGACTAGCGGGAGTTGGAAGAGATACGCAGTATTTT
TRBJ1-1,few,TRBD1,TRBV29-1,CSVGEQGFTEAFF,TGCAGCGTTGGTGAACAGGGGTTCACTGAAGCTTTCTTT
TRBJ1-1,few,NA,TRBV20-1,CSARRENTEAFF,TGCAGTGCTAGACGCGAGAACACTGAAGCTTTCTTT
TRBJ2-1,many,TRBD1,TRBV20-1,CSAIPLRTGLDEQFF,TGCAGTGCTATACCCCTGAGGACAGGGCTTGATGAGCAGTTCTTC
TRBJ1-1,few,NA,TRBV3-1,CASSQDWGMNTEAFF,TGTGCCAGCAGCCAAGATTGGGGCATGAACACTGAAGCTTTCTTT
TRBJ1-4,many,NA,TRBV29-1,CSVSRGQNEKLFF,TGCAGCGTTTCCCGGGGGCAAAATGAAAAACTGTTTTTT
TRBJ2-5,NA,TRBD1,TRBV6-2/TRBV6-3,CASSRRQGQGETQYF,TGTGCCAGCAGCCGCCGACAGGGACAAGGGGAGACCCAGTACTTC
TRBJ2-3,many,TRBD2,TRBV20-1,CSAPAGLAGGSTDTQYF,TGCAGTGCTCCCGCCGGGCTAGCGGGAGGGAGCACAGATACGCAGTATTTT
TRBJ2-1,many,TRBD2,TRBV4-1,CASSQDPVGGEEFNEQFF,TGCGCCAGCAGCCAAGATCCCGTGGGGGGGGAAGAATTTAATGAGCAGTTCTTC
TRBJ1-5,few,NA,TRBV7-2,CASSSQGQPQHF,TGTGCCAGCAGCTCCCAAGGGCAGCCCCAGCATTTT
TRBJ1-1,NA,NA,TRBV2,CASSMTGRGTEAFF,TGTGCCAGCAGTATGACAGGCCGCGGCACTGAAGCTTTCTTT
TRBJ2-3,NA,NA,TRBV7-6,CASSRAQDTQYF,TGTGCCAGCAGCCGTGCCCAAGATACGCAGTATTTT
TRBJ2-5,many,NA,TRBV5-1,CASALGDNQETQYF,TGCGCCAGCGCACTGGGAGACAATCAAGAGACCCAGTACTTC
TRBJ1-1,many,NA,TRBV2,CASRIMQQENTEAFF,TGTGCCAGCAGGATTATGCAACAGGAGAACACTGAAGCTTTCTTT
TRBJ2-1,many,TRBD1,TRBV15,CATSSPGQGFSNEQFF,TGTGCCACCAGCAGTCCAGGACAGGGGTTTTCCAATGAGCAGTTCTTC
TRBJ2-7,few,TRBD2,TRBV10-3,CAISNTSGFHEQYF,TGTGCCATCAGTAATACTAGCGGTTTCCACGAGCAGTACTTC
TRBJ2-1,many,NA,TRBV11-2,CASSPLLDNEQFF,TGTGCCAGCAGCCCTCTTTTAGACAATGAGCAGTTCTTC
TRBJ2-1,few,NA,TRBV20-1,CSVGGNEQFF,TGCAGTGTTGGGGGCAATGAGCAGTTCTTC
TRBJ2-1,few,TRBD1,TRBV29-1,CSALGDSGINEQFF,TGCAGCGCTCTGGGGGACAGCGGCATCAATGAGCAGTTCTTC
TRBJ1-5,NA,NA,TRBV12-3/TRBV12-4,CASSLGNGNQPQHF,TGTGCCAGCAGTTTGGGGAATGGCAATCAGCCCCAGCATTTT
TRBJ2-7,NA,TRBD1,TRBV5-5,CASSFGQDRVSYEQYF,TGTGCCAGCAGCTTTGGCCAGGACAGGGTCTCCTACGAGCAGTACTTC
TRBJ2-1,few,TRBD2,TRBV5-1,CASTLSTSGNNEQFF,TGCGCCAGCACCCTTTCGACTAGCGGAAACAATGAGCAGTTCTTC
TRBJ2-4,NA,NA,TRBV29-1,CSAGRTEWAKNIQYF,TGCAGCGCCGGAAGGACGGAATGGGCCAAAAACATTCAGTACTTC
TRBJ2-7,many,TRBD2,TRBV5-1,CASSLVNPGLPYEQYF,TGCGCCAGCAGCTTGGTCAACCCGGGACTACCCTACGAGCAGTACTTC
TRBJ1-3,few,TRBD1,TRBV29-1,CSVEDGTVGNTIYF,TGCAGCGTTGAAGATGGGACAGTGGGAAACACCATATATTTT
TRBJ1-1,NA,NA,TRBV5-6,CASSLPPGNTEAFF,TGTGCCAGCAGCTTGCCCCCAGGGAACACTGAAGCTTTCTTT
TRBJ2-7,NA,NA,TRBV5-5,CASSGAQVYEQYF,TGTGCCAGCAGCGGGGCACAGGTCTACGAGCAGTACTTC
TRBJ2-2,NA,NA,TRBV9,CASSVDPNTGELFF,TGTGCCAGCAGCGTAGATCCGAACACCGGGGAGCTGTTTTTT
TRBJ1-2,few,NA,TRBV29-1,CSAKGRLANYGYTF,TGCAGCGCCAAAGGACGGCTAGCTAACTATGGCTACACCTTC
TRBJ2-5,few,NA,TRBV12-3/TRBV12-4,CASRGGDGRTQYF,TGTGCCAGCAGGGGCGGGGACGGACGGACCCAGTACTTC
TRBJ2-7,NA,TRBD1,TRBV28,CASSAPGTGSYEQYF,TGTGCCAGCAGTGCCCCCGGGACAGGGTCCTACGAGCAGTACTTC
TRBJ1-3,many,NA,TRBV28,CASSDSGTFRNTIYF,TGTGCCAGCAGTGATTCCGGGACATTCAGAAACACCATATATTTT
TRBJ1-5,few,TRBD1,TRBV20-1,CSAGGQGDQPQHF,TGCAGTGCCGGGGGACAGGGGGATCAGCCCCAGCATTTT
TRBJ2-1,NA,NA,TRBV6-5,CASSLLDSSNEQFF,TGTGCCAGCAGTTTACTAGACTCTTCCAATGAGCAGTTCTTC
TRBJ1-2,many,NA,TRBV6-1,CASSERGLNGYTF,TGTGCCAGCAGTGAAAGAGGATTAAATGGCTACACCTTC
TRBJ2-5,many,NA,TRBV5-1,CASSSSPAETQYF,TGCGCCAGCAGCTCGTCCCCGGCGGAGACCCAGTACTTC
TRBJ2-7,few,NA,TRBV20-1,CSARYSGTYEQYF,TGCAGTGCTAGATATAGCGGAACCTACGAGCAGTACTTC
TRBJ1-2,NA,TRBD1,TRBV28,CASSSSGTGGLYGYTF,TGTGCCAGCAGTTCGTCCGGGACAGGGGGCTTATATGGCTACACCTTC
TRBJ1-2,few,NA,TRBV7-6,CASSLDREGYTF,TGTGCCAGCAGCTTAGACAGGGAAGGCTACACCTTC
TRBJ2-2,NA,NA,TRBV10-3,CAISEKPGTGELFF,TGTGCCATCAGTGAGAAACCGGGCACCGGGGAGCTGTTTTTT
TRBJ2-1,few,NA,TRBV6-5,CASSSRSDEQFF,TGTGCCAGCAGCTCGAGGTCCGATGAGCAGTTCTTC
TRBJ2-7,many,NA,TRBV29-1,CSVGDGYEQYF,TGCAGCGTTGGGGACGGCTACGAGCAGTACTTC
TRBJ2-1,many,NA,TRBV20-1,CSARDLVASYNEQFF,TGCAGTGCTAGAGATCTTGTAGCGAGCTACAATGAGCAGTTCTTC
TRBJ2-3,few,NA,TRBV9,CASSVGLKRHPSTDTQYF,TGTGCCAGCAGCGTTGGTCTGAAAAGGCATCCTAGCACAGATACGCAGTATTTT
TRBJ2-7,few,TRBD2,TRBV30,CAWNPGGREQYF,TGTGCCTGGAACCCGGGGGGACGCGAGCAGTACTTC
TRBJ1-2,NA,NA,TRBV6-2/TRBV6-3,CASSRDSQTLYGYTF,TGTGCCAGCAGCCGGGACTCCCAGACCCTCTATGGCTACACCTTC
TRBJ2-5,few,NA,TRBV20-1,CSATGFRETQYF,TGCAGTGCTACGGGGTTTCGAGAGACCCAGTACTTC
TRBJ2-7,many,TRBD1,TRBV7-9,CASSSGTGAYEQYF,TGTGCCAGCAGCTCCGGGACAGGGGCCTACGAGCAGTACTTC